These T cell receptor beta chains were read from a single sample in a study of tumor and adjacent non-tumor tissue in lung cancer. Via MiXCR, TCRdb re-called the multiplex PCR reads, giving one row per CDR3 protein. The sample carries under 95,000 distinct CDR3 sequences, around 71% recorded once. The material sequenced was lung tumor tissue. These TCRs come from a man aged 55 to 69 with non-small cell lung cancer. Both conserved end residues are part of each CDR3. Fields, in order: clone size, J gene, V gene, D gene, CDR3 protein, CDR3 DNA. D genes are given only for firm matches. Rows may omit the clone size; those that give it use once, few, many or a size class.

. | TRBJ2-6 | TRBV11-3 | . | CACSQRGSEANVLTF | TGTGCCTGCAGCCAACGGGGTTCTGAGGCCAACGTCCTGACTTTC
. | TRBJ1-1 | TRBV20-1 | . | CSARGTGLSEAFF | TGCAGTGCTAGAGGAACAGGTCTTTCTGAAGCTTTCTTT
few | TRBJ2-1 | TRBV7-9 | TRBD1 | CASSFSQGVKNAQFF | TGTGCCAGCAGCTTTTCCCAGGGGGTGAAGAATGCGCAGTTCTTC
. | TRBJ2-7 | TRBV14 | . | CASSQVVRNEQYF | TGTGCCAGCAGCCAAGTAGTGAGGAACGAGCAGTACTTC
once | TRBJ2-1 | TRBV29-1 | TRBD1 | CSVEPGQGFRNEQFF | TGCAGCGTTGAACCGGGACAGGGCTTCCGGAATGAGCAGTTCTTC
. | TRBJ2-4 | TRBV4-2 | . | CAISQNAVPPANIQYF | TGTGCAATCAGCCAAAATGCGGTCCCCCCAGCGAACATTCAGTACTTC
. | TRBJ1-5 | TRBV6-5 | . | CARNRRGGGQPQHF | TGTGCCAGAAATCGAAGGGGGGGAGGTCAGCCCCAGCATTTT
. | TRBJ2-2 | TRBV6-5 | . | CASRFREGELFF | TGTGCCAGTAGATTTAGAGAAGGGGAGCTGTTTTTT
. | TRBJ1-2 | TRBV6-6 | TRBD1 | CASSNLGGMGYTF | TGTGCCAGCAGTAATTTAGGGGGCATGGGCTACACCTTC
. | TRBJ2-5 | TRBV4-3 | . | CISSQGLQETQYF | TGCATCAGCAGCCAGGGACTTCAAGAGACCCAGTACTTC
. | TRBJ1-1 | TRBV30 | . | CAWSVPGTNTEAFF | TGTGCCTGGAGTGTTCCAGGGACGAACACTGAAGCTTTCTTT
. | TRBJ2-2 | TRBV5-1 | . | CASRIEGDTGELFF | TGCGCCAGCCGAATAGAAGGGGACACCGGGGAGCTGTTTTTT
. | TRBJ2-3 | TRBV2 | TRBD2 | CASSELASGSDTQYF | TGTGCCAGTAGTGAACTAGCGTCAGGGTCAGATACGCAGTATTTT
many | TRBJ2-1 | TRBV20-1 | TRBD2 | CSATRAGTSGSREQFF | TGCAGTGCTACCCGCGCAGGCACTAGCGGGAGTCGAGAGCAGTTCTTC
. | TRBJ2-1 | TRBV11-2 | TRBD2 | CAGTEGTRATYNEQFF | TGTGCCGGCACGGAAGGGACTAGAGCTACTTACAATGAGCAGTTCTTC
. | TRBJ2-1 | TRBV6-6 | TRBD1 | CARRPRDRVSSYNEQFF | TGTGCCAGGAGACCCCGGGACAGGGTGAGCTCATACAATGAGCAGTTCTTC
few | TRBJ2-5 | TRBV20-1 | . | CSASPIPLGQQETQYF | TGCAGTGCTAGCCCGATTCCCCTCGGACAGCAAGAGACCCAGTACTTC
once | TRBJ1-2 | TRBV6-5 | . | CASKEGQPDSYTF | TGCGCCAGCAAGGAAGGACAGCCCGATAGCTACACCTTC
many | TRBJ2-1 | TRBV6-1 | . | CASSDEGGALYNEQFF | TGTGCCAGCAGTGATGAAGGGGGGGCCCTCTACAATGAGCAGTTCTTC
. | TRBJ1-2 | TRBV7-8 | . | CDSSLDSSYGYTF | TGTGACAGCAGCTTAGACAGCAGCTATGGCTACACCTTC
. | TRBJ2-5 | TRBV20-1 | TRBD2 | CSVRVAGETQYF | TGCAGTGTTCGAGTAGCGGGTGAGACCCAGTACTTT
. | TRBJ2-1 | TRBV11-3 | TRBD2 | CDSQRLAGANEQFF | TGTGACAGTCAGAGGCTAGCGGGAGCTAATGAACAGTTCTTC
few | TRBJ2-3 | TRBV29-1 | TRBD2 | CSVARTSGGSTDTQYF | TGCAGCGTTGCCCGGACTAGCGGGGGTAGCACAGACACGCAGTATTTT
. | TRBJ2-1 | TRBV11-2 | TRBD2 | CASTRTSGTNEQFF | TGTGCCAGCACCCGGACTAGCGGGACCAATGAGCAGTTCTTC
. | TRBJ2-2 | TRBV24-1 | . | CATSDFKGSSTVELFF | TGTGCCACCAGTGATTTCAAGGGGAGCAGCACCGTGGAGCTGTTTTTT
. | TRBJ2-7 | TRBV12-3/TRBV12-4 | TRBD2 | CASRLSGRVSYEQYF | TGTGCCAGCAGACTTAGCGGGAGGGTTTCCTACGAGCAGTACTTC
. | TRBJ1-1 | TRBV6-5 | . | CVSSFLWTSEAFF | TGTGTCAGCAGTTTCCTATGGACGTCGGAAGCTTTCTTT
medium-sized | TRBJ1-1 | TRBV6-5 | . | CASSFLGGTEAFF | TGTGCCAGCAGTTTCTTGGGGGGGACTGAAGCTTTCTTT
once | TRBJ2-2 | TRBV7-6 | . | CASSPRAGAGELLF | TGTGCCAGCAGCCCCCGGGCGGGGGCGGGGGAGCTGTTATTT
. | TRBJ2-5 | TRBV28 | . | CASNPRDRGTQYF | TGTGCCAGCAATCCTCGGGACCGGGGGACCCAGTACTTC
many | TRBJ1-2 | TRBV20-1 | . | CSARDEGSGGYTF | TGCAGTGCTAGAGATGAGGGATCGGGTGGCTACACCTTC
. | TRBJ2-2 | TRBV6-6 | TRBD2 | CASSSTSGRATGELFF | TGTGCCAGCAGTAGTACTAGCGGGAGGGCCACCGGGGAGCTGTTTTTT
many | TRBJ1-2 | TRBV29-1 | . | CSARVGGQVGYTF | TGCAGCGCCAGAGTGGGGGGCCAGGTTGGCTACACCTTC
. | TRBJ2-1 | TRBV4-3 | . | CASNQDLTSGYNEQFF | TGCGCCAGCAACCAAGATCTCACTAGTGGCTACAATGAGCAGTTCTTC
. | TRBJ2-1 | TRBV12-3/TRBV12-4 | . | CSSSLLGTGTSNEQFF | TGTTCCAGCAGCCTCTTGGGGACGGGAACCTCCAATGAGCAGTTCTTC
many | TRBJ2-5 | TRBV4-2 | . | CASSQAPLETQYF | TGTGCCAGCAGCCAAGCTCCACTAGAGACCCAGTACTTC
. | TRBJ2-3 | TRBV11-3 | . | CASSFVHDGDTQYF | TGTGCAAGCAGCTTTGTACATGATGGTGATACGCAGTATTTT
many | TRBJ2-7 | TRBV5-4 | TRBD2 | CASSYSGRRGEQYF | TGTGCCAGCAGCTATAGCGGGAGGCGTGGTGAGCAGTACTTC
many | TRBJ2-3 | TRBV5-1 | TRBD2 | CASRKATTSGSSTDTQYF | TGCGCCAGCAGAAAAGCCACGACTAGCGGGTCTAGCACAGATACGCAGTATTTT
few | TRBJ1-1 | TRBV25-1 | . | CASSESLIGRKDTEAFF | TGTGCCAGCAGTGAATCATTAATCGGGAGAAAGGACACTGAAGCTTTCTTT
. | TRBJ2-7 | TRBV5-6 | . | CASSWSPGAGSYEQYF | TGTGCCAGCAGTTGGAGCCCAGGGGCGGGGAGCTACGAGCAGTACTTC
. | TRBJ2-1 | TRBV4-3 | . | CASSQAYGNEEFF | TGCGCCAGCAGCCAAGCATATGGCAATGAGGAGTTCTTC
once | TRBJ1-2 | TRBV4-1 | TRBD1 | CASSHLQGAGDGYTF | TGCGCCAGCAGCCATTTACAGGGGGCTGGGGATGGTTACACCTTC
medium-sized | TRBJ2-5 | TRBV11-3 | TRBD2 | CASSRGGETQYF | TGTGCCAGCAGCCGGGGGGGAGAGACCCAGTACTTC
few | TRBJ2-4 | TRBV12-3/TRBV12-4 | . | CASSQGGAEVQYF | TGTGCCAGTAGTCAAGGGGGGGCTGAGGTTCAATACTTC
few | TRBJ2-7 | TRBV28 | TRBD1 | CATYWTGAYEQHF | TGTGCCACCTACTGGACAGGGGCCTACGAGCAGCACTTC
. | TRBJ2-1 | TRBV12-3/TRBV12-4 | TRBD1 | CACNLATGGQNEQFF | TGTGCCTGCAATTTAGCGACAGGGGGACAGAATGAGCAGTTCTTC
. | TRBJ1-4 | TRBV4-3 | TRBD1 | CASIQDGQGGGKLVF | TGCGCCAGCATCCAGGACGGACAGGGAGGGGGAAAACTGGTTTTT
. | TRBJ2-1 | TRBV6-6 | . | CASSYLGRDNEQLF | TGTGCCAGCAGCTACCTAGGCAGGGACAATGAGCAGTTATTC
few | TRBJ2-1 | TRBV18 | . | CASSPITGPSSSYNEQFF | TGTGCCAGCTCACCAATAACAGGGCCCTCGAGCTCCTACAATGAGCAGTTCTTC